This T cell receptor (beta chain) originates from a study of cytomegalovirus exposure and HLA in healthy donors. For the study at large: From HLA-typed donors, an early data release held roughly 80 million unique TCRs. Study-level results: Cytomegalovirus association was assigned to 150 to 200 TCR beta chains. Later analysis associated a missense DCLRE1C variant with TCR beta V- and J-gene trimming. In presence/absence analyses, roughly uniform sequencing depth across donors was assumed.

Germline loops: CDR1 SGHTA, CDR2 FQGTGA. The CDR3 sequence is 14 residues long. J was trimmed by 2 bases and V by 5 bases; bases with no gene match: 4. Of note for this clone: What it recognizes is unknown.

The PCR used 60 Vbeta and 13 Jbeta primers. Generated by immunoSEQ multiplex PCR, the TCRdb table keeps only in-frame clones and is missing some. The sample shows about 150,000 clones, more than 75% of them seen only once. The source material was PBMCs. The receptor's source is a man under 40 in good health and CMV-seropositive. The V gene is TRBV7-3, the J gene TRBJ2-5, with 8 bases aligning to TRBD2. CDR3 DNA sequence: TGTGCCAGCAGCCCCGGGACTAGGCAAGAGACCCAGTACTTC. As protein: CASSPGTRQETQYF.